The present TCR beta chain was sequenced within a study of blood T cell repertoires in COVID-19. Per the authors' pipeline: Reference gene primer amplification gave estimated nucleated cell counts. Produced via immunoSEQ multiplex PCR; TCRdb's table is partial and in-frame only. Clone size and the V and J calls come from that table; the DNA yielded D and trimming. The sample holds approximately 300,000 clones, almost 90% seen once. This CDR3 spans 11 amino acids. In germline, CDR1 is SEHNR, CDR2 FQNEAQ (reference sequence). The V gene lost 7 bases and the J gene lost 7 bases, with 8 bases spanning the gap. Seattle patient enrollment occurred during active infection, with longitudinal follow-up thereafter.

This clonotype originated in a woman between 40 and 50 years old with COVID-19, enrolled during active disease. The specimen sequenced was peripheral blood. The V gene is TRBV7-9, the J gene TRBJ1-5, with D unresolved. The CDR3 DNA follows: TGTGCCAGCAAGGGAGGACAGCCCCAGCATTTT. Amino acids: CASKGGQPQHF.